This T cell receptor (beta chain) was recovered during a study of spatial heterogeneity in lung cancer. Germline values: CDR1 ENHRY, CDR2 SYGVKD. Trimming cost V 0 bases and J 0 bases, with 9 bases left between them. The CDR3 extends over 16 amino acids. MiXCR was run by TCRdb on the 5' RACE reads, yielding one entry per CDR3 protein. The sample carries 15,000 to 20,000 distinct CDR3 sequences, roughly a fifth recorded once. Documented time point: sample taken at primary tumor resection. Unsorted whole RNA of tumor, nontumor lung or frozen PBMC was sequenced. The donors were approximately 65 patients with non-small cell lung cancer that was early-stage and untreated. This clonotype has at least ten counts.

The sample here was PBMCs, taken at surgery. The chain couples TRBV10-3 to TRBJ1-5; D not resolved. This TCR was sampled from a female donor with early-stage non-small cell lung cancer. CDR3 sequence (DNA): TGTGCCATCAGTGAGTCGTTAAGCCTTAGCAATCAGCCCCAGCATTTT. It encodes CAISESLSLSNQPQHF.